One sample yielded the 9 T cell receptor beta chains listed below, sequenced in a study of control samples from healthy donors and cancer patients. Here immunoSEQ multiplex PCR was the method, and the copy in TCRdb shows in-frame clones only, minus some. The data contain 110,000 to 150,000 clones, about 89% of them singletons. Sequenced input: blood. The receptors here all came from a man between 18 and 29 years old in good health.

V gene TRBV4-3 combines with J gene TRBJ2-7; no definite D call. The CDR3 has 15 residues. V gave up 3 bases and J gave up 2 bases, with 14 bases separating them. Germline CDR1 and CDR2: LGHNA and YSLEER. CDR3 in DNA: TGCGCCAGCAGCCAGCGTACGGACGGAACCTACGAGCAGTACTTC. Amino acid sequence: CASSQRTDGTYEQYF.

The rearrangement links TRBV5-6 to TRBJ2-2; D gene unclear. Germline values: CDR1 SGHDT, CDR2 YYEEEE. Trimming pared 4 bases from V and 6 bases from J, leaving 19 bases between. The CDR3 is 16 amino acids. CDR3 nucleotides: TGTGCCAGCAGCCCTGATGGGCCCTCGTGGGCCGGGGAGCTGTTTTTT. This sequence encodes CASSPDGPSWAGELFF.

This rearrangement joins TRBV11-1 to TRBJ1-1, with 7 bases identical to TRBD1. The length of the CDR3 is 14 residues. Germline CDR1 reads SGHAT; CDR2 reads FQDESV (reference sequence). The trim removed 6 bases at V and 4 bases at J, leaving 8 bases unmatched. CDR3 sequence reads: CASSTSAGGTEAFF. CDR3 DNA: TGTGCCAGCAGTACGTCTGCAGGGGGCACTGAAGCTTTCTTT.

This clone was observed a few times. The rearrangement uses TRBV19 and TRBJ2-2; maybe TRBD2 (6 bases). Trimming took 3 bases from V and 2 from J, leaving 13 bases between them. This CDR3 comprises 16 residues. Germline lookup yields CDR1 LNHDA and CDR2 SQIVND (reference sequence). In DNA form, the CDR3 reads TGTGCCAGTAGTATTCCCAGCGGGCTAAACACCGGGGAGCTGTTTTTT. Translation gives CASSIPSGLNTGELFF.

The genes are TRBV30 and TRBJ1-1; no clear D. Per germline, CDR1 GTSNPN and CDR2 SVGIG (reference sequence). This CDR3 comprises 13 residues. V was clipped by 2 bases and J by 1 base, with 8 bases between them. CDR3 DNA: TGTGCCTGGAGTTGGCCACCGAACACTGAAGCTTTCTTT. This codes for CAWSWPPNTEAFF.

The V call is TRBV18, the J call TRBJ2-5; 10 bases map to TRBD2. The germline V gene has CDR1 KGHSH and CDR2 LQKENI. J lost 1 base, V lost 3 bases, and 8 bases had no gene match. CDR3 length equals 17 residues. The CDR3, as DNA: TGTGCCAGCTCACCTAATCTAGCGGGGGCCTTCCAAGAGACCCAGTACTTC. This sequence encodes CASSPNLAGAFQETQYF.

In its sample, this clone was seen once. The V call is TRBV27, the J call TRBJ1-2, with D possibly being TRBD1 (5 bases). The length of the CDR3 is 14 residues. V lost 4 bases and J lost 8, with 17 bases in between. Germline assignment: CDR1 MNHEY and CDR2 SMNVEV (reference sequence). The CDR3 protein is CASSSRVRVEGYTF. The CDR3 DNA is TGTGCCAGCAGTTCAAGGGTCAGGGTGGAAGGCTACACCTTC.

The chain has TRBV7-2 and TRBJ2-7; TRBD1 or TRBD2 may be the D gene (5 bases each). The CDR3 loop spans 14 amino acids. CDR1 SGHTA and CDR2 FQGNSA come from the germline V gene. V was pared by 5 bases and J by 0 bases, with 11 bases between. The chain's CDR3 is CASSQGPSSYEQYF. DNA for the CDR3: TGTGCCAGCAGCCAGGGACCGAGCTCCTACGAGCAGTACTTC.

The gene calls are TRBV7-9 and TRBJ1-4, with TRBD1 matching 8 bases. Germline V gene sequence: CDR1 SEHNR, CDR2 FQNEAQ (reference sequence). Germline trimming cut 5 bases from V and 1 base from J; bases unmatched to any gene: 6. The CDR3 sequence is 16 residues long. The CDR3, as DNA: TGTGCCAGCAGCCCAGTGACAGGGGAAACTAATGAAAAACTGTTTTTT. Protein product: CASSPVTGETNEKLFF.